This T cell receptor beta chain was retrieved from a study of cytomegalovirus exposure and HLA in healthy donors. The germline gives CDR1 WSHSY, CDR2 SAAADI. V dropped 6 bases and J dropped 7; count of bases not matched to a gene: 11. The CDR3 has 14 residues. Amplification used 60 Vbeta primers and 13 Jbeta primers. Profiling relied on immunoSEQ multiplex PCR, and the TCRdb table lists in-frame clones only, not all of them. The sample's table shows about 51,000 clones. The sequence derives from a middle-aged man in good health and CMV-seropositive. The chain uses TRBV10-2 and TRBJ2-7; TRBD2 aligns across 8 bases. Sample: PBMCs. As DNA, the CDR3 is TGCGCCAGCAGCCAACTAGCGGAGGGGCGGGAGCAGTACTTC. Translating it yields CASSQLAEGREQYF.